Presented here are 31 T cell receptor beta chains from one specimen sequenced in a study of T cells in Graves' hyperthyroidism and ophthalmopathy (dated by TCRdb to about 2019). The library relied on multiplex PCR. Sequencing instrument: Illumina HiSeq 2000. TCR beta CDR3 regions were amplified from RNA transcripts. The first round of RT-PCR for the TCR CDR3 was performed with the HTBI primer set and the Qiagen OneStep RT-PCR kit. Through fastp at Q25 and MiXCR, TCRdb rebuilt clones from the public reads, retaining in-frame beta chains. Entries that share a CDR3 protein sequence are merged under the most common genes and DNA. For this sample there are 700,000 or so distinct CDR3 sequences; about 14% appear just once. Together, the top ten hold approximately 13% of the sample. The sample comprised blood. The source of these receptors is a woman aged 45-65 years with Graves' ophthalmopathy.

This clonotype has a count of ten or more. V usage is TRBV13 and J usage is TRBJ2-1; D might be TRBD1 (5 bases). Germline V lookup: CDR1 PRHDT, CDR2 FYEKMQ (reference sequence). V dropped 4 bases and J dropped 8 bases, with 12 bases sitting between them. This CDR3 is 13 amino acids long. In nucleotides, the CDR3 is TGTGCCAGCAGCTCGACAGACGTGGATGAGCAGTTCTTC. Protein: CASSSTDVDEQFF.

This clonotype was observed a few times. The chain has TRBV5-1 and TRBJ2-1; D gene ambiguous. There are 11 residues in the CDR3. Germline CDR1 SGHRS, CDR2 YFSETQ. Trimming took 5 bases from V and 8 from J, leaving 8 bases between them. CDR3 DNA sequence: TGCGCCAGCAGGGGTTGGGATGAGCAGTTCTTC. Its protein is CASRGWDEQFF.

This clonotype was observed many times. This rearrangement joins TRBV12-3 or TRBV12-4 to TRBJ2-1; 15 bases match TRBD2. Unmatched junction bases numbered 8, after V lost 5 bases and J lost 0 bases. This CDR3 has 19 residues. CDR3 region: CASSLPGLAGGPSYNEQFF. As DNA, the CDR3 is TGTGCCAGCAGTCTTCCGGGACTAGCGGGAGGCCCCTCCTACAATGAGCAGTTCTTC.

This clonotype has ten or more counts. This rearrangement joins TRBV7-3 to TRBJ1-1; D gene uncertain. The CDR3 is 14 residues long. Trimming pared 0 bases from V and 5 bases from J, leaving 10 bases between. Germline V lookup: CDR1 SGHTA, CDR2 FQGTGA. This CDR3 reads CASSLTGRITEAFF. The CDR3 nucleotides are TGTGCCAGCAGCTTAACCGGCCGAATTACTGAAGCTTTCTTT.

This clonotype was counted many times. This rearrangement joins TRBV12-3 or TRBV12-4 to TRBJ1-1, with TRBD1 as a possible D gene (5 bases). Trimming stripped 2 bases from V and 7 bases from J, with 14 bases between. The CDR3 sequence is 14 residues long. CDR3 in DNA: TGTGCCAGCAGTTTAAACTACGGTCAGGGTGAAGCTTTCTTT. Translating it yields CASSLNYGQGEAFF.

Ten or more counts support this clonotype. The CDR3 nucleotides read TGTGCCAGCAGTGATGACAGGGTAGAGGGCTACACCTTC. It encodes CASSDDRVEGYTF. The chain links TRBV27 to TRBJ1-2; 7 nucleotides align to TRBD1. The CDR3 sequence is 13 residues long. V was clipped by 5 bases and J by 8 bases; unmatched bases: 8. The germline gives CDR1 MNHEY, CDR2 SMNVEV (reference sequence).

The chain is built from TRBV29-1 and TRBJ2-1, with 10 bases fitting TRBD2. Losses at the gene ends were 4 bases for V and 2 bases for J; bases not matched to a gene: 2. The CDR3 loop spans 14 amino acids. Germline CDR1 reads SQVTM; CDR2 reads ANQGSEA. CDR3 loop: CSVGGTSAYNEQFF. CDR3 nucleotides: TGCAGCGTTGGGGGGACTAGCGCCTACAATGAGCAGTTCTTC.

In its sample, this clonotype was seen many times. The V call is TRBV7-2, the J call TRBJ2-1; 10 nucleotides align to TRBD1. V was clipped by 1 base and J by 4 bases; unmatched bases: 4. The CDR3 totals 16 residues. Germline lookup yields CDR1 SGHTA and CDR2 FQGNSA. CDR3 protein: CASSLGRDRGYNEQFF. DNA for the CDR3: TGTGCCAGCAGCTTAGGCCGGGACAGGGGTTACAATGAGCAGTTCTTC.

This clonotype was detected ten times or more. The chain couples TRBV18 to TRBJ2-1, with 9 nucleotides matching TRBD1. CDR3 length: 15 amino acids. Germline assignment: CDR1 KGHSH and CDR2 LQKENI. V gave up 6 bases and J gave up 8 bases; unmatched junction bases: 11. The CDR3 reads CASSSSGQGIYEQFF. The CDR3 nucleotides are TGTGCCAGCTCTTCCTCGGGACAGGGTATATATGAGCAGTTCTTC.

This clonotype was recorded many times. The rearrangement joins TRBV7-2 to TRBJ2-3; 8 positions match TRBD2. The CDR3 runs to 15 residues. The J segment lost 3 bases and the V segment lost 3 bases, leaving 5 bases of the junction unmatched. Looked up from germline, CDR1 is SGHTA and CDR2 is FQGNSA. The DNA for the CDR3 is TGTGCCAGCAGCTTGATAGCGGGATTTACAGATACGCAGTATTTT. Its translation is CASSLIAGFTDTQYF.

This rearrangement joins TRBV5-1 to TRBJ2-7; 12 bases fit TRBD2. Trimming cost V 2 bases and J 7 bases; bases outside gene matches: 4. There are 14 residues in the CDR3. Germline CDR1 SGHRS, CDR2 YFSETQ. The CDR3 nucleotides are TGCGCCAGCAGCTTTTCTAGCGGGAGGGGTGAGCAGTACTTC. Translating gives CASSFSSGRGEQYF. Complete variable domain (other parts from reference TRBV5-1 and TRBJ2-7): KAGVTQTPRYLIKTRGQQVTLSCSPISGHRSVSWYQQTPGQGLQFLFEYFSETQRNKGNFPGRFSGRQFSNSRSEMNVSTLELGDSALYLCASSFSSGRGEQYFGPGTRLTVT.

This clonotype has at least ten counts. The chain joins TRBV18 to TRBJ1-1; D is uncertain. This CDR3 contains 16 residues. Deletions cut 1 base from V and 0 bases from J, with 12 bases between. From germline, CDR1 is KGHSH and CDR2 LQKENI. CDR3 nucleotide sequence: TGTGCCAGCTCACCACGAGATGTGCTGCTGAACACTGAAGCTTTCTTT. As protein: CASSPRDVLLNTEAFF.

Comment on this clonotype: The junction does not match germline at one end; this may be a read error. The chain recombines TRBV10-3 with TRBJ2-3; D ambiguous. The CDR3 is made up of 16 amino acids. Germline CDR1 ENHRY, CDR2 SYGVKD. The DNA of the CDR3 is TGTGCCATCAATGAGTTCGGTCCGCTGAGCACAGATACGCAGTATTTT. Translating it yields CAINEFGPLSTDTQYF.

This clonotype was counted ten times or more. CDR3 DNA sequence: TGTGCCAGCAGTTACTACGGACTAGCGGGAGGGCCTTCCTACGAGCAGTACTTC. Residues: CASSYYGLAGGPSYEQYF. The V call is TRBV6-2 or TRBV6-3, the J call TRBJ2-7; TRBD2 aligns across 15 bases. The CDR3 covers 18 residues. CDR1 MNHEY and CDR2 SVGEGT come from the germline V gene. The V gene end was trimmed by 1 base and the J gene end by 1 base; junction bases not matched to a gene: 5.

For this clonotype: The conserved phenylalanine or tryptophan is not found at the CDR3 terminus, so this likely reflects a read error. The chain uses TRBV7-2 and TRBJ2-5; TRBD2 matches at 7 bases. V lost 4 bases, J lost 0 bases, and 8 bases stayed unmatched. The CDR3 runs 16 residues. CDR1 and CDR2 (germline): SGHTA, FQGNSA. DNA of the CDR3: TGTGCCAGCAGCTCCAGGCAGGGACTACACCAAGAGACCCAGTACCTC. It translates to CASSSRQGLHQETQYL.

This clonotype was seen repeatedly, ten times or more. The genes are TRBV12-3 or TRBV12-4 and TRBJ2-5; D unclear. V was trimmed by 6 bases and J by 2 bases, leaving 16 bases between them. CDR3 size: 15 residues. The CDR3 nucleotides read TGTGCCAGCAGCTTGCCGGGTAACAGACAAGAGACCCAGTACTTC. Amino acid sequence: CASSLPGNRQETQYF.

This clonotype was found many times. The rearrangement joins TRBV9 to TRBJ1-5; unclear D gene. The CDR3 spans 12 residues. V was cut by 0 bases and J by 4 bases, with 2 bases left in between. Looked up from germline, CDR1 is SGDLS and CDR2 is YYNGEE. The CDR3 DNA reads TGTGCCAGCAGCGTAGGGAATCAGCCCCAGCATTTT. It specifies CASSVGNQPQHF.

This clonotype has a count of ten or more. The chain employs TRBV7-9 and TRBJ1-5; D unclear. From germline, CDR1 is SEHNR and CDR2 FQNEAQ (reference sequence). Trimming shortened V by 1 base and J by 5 bases, and 3 bases separated the two germline ends. CDR3 length equals 12 residues. The CDR3 DNA reads TGTGCCAGCAGCTTAGTCGATCAGCCCCAGCATTTT. This gives the protein CASSLVDQPQHF.

The table lists this clonotype with a few counts. The chain combines TRBV10-3 with TRBJ2-7; D may match TRBD1 or TRBD2 (5 bases each). The CDR3 sequence is 15 residues long. The germline V gene encodes CDR1 ENHRY and CDR2 SYGVKD. V was trimmed by 11 bases and J by 3 bases, leaving 23 bases between them. Here the CDR3 DNA reads TGTGCCGCCAAAGGGGATGGGGGAACTGGCTACGAGCAGTACTTC. Translated: CAAKGDGGTGYEQYF.

The chain has TRBV12-3 or TRBV12-4 and TRBJ2-7; 9 nucleotides agree with TRBD1. This CDR3 has 15 amino acids. V trimming: 4 bases; J trimming: 3 bases; junction bases outside the gene matches: 7. For the CDR3, the DNA is TGTGCCAGCAGTTCAACCGGGACAGGGAACTACGAGCAGTACTTC. Its translation is CASSSTGTGNYEQYF.

This clonotype has only a few counts. The chain carries TRBV4-3 and TRBJ2-5; 11 nucleotides match TRBD1. Germline V gene lookup returns CDR1 LGHNA and CDR2 YSLEER. The J segment lost 4 bases and the V segment lost 5 bases, leaving 12 bases of the junction unmatched. The CDR3 consists of 17 residues. The DNA of the CDR3 is TGCGCCAGCAGCAGAACAACCTCCGGGACAGGGGGAGAGACCCAGTACTTC. Translated, it gives CASSRTTSGTGGETQYF.

This clonotype was counted ten times or more. This chain uses TRBV28 with TRBJ2-1, with 8 bases matching TRBD1. Looked up from germline, CDR1 is MDHEN and CDR2 is SYDVKM. CDR3 length: 14 residues. Losses at the gene ends were 3 bases for V and 7 bases for J; bases not matched to a gene: 5. CDR3 residues: CASSFSDRGNEQFF. CDR3 in DNA: TGTGCCAGCAGTTTTTCTGACAGGGGAAATGAGCAGTTCTTC.

As concerns this clonotype: This may stem from a read error, because a much larger clone lies one nucleotide away. This chain links TRBV5-1 with TRBJ2-3; either TRBD1 or TRBD2 may fit D (6 bases each). V lost 7 bases, J lost 8 bases, and 11 bases lay in between. Germline CDR1 and CDR2: SGHRS and YFSETQ. This CDR3 region has 11 residues. CDR3 nucleotide sequence: TGCGCCAGCCAAAAGGGGGGTACGCAGTATTTT. Its translation: CASQKGGTQYF.

This chain connects TRBV4-2 to TRBJ1-1; D not resolved. V was clipped by 0 bases and J by 1 base, with 6 bases between them. Per germline, CDR1 LGHNA and CDR2 YNFKEQ. CDR3 length: 14 amino acids. The CDR3 region has the DNA TGTGCCAGCAGCCAAGATTCGGAGAACACTGAAGCTTTCTTT. As protein: CASSQDSENTEAFF.

This clonotype occurred a few times. V and J are TRBV9 and TRBJ2-3; perhaps TRBD2 as D (6 bases). The CDR3 has 14 residues. Germline CDR1 reads SGDLS; CDR2 reads YYNGEE. V was pared by 3 bases and J by 7 bases, with 15 bases between. The CDR3 nucleotides read TGTGCCAGCAGCGGCACCGGGACTCTCCATACGCAGTATTTT. It encodes CASSGTGTLHTQYF. Looking up the rest from reference TRBV9 and TRBJ2-3 gives the full variable domain: DSGVTQTPKHLITATGQRVTLRCSPRSGDLSVYWYQQSLDQGLQFLIQYYNGEERAKGNILERFSAQQFPDLHSELNLSSLELGDSALYFCASSGTGTLHTQYFGPGTRLTVL.

Regarding this clonotype: A single base separates this from a much larger clone, so it may be a read error. The chain is built from TRBV5-1 and TRBJ1-4; 8 nucleotides align to TRBD1. The CDR3 totals 14 residues. The germline V gene encodes CDR1 SGHRS and CDR2 YFSETQ. CDR3 sequence reads: CASSQTGVSEKPFF. The CDR3 DNA reads TGCGCCAGCAGCCAGACAGGGGTGAGCGAAAAACCGTTTTTT.

V is TRBV5-8 and J is TRBJ2-1; D is tentatively TRBD1 or TRBD2 (5 bases each). The CDR3 sequence is 16 residues long. The germline V gene has CDR1 SGHTS and CDR2 YDEGEE. V dropped 4 bases and J dropped 7 bases, with 21 bases sitting between them. The CDR3 sequence: CASSNYSGTRWNEQFF. CDR3 DNA sequence: TGTGCCAGCAGCAACTACTCAGGGACCCGTTGGAATGAGCAGTTCTTC.

The V and J genes are TRBV7-2 and TRBJ2-7; 10 bases agree with TRBD2. CDR1 SGHTA and CDR2 FQGNSA come from the germline V gene. V lost 1 base to trimming and J lost 3 bases; unmatched junction nucleotides: 6. The CDR3 consists of 16 residues. CDR3 coding DNA: TGTGCCAGCAGCTTAGGCCCGGGACTAGCGTACTACGAGCAGTACTTC. This encodes CASSLGPGLAYYEQYF.

The chain couples TRBV6-5 to TRBJ2-5; D is uncertain. The CDR3 covers 14 residues. The V and J ends lost 0 bases and 1 base respectively, with 6 bases between them. Germline assignment: CDR1 MNHEY and CDR2 SVGAGI. The CDR3 DNA reads as TGTGCCAGCAGTTACTCGTTTTCCCAAGAGACCCAGTACTTC. This gives the protein CASSYSFSQETQYF.

This clonotype was recorded at least ten times. This chain links TRBV2 with TRBJ2-7; no firm D call. Between the trimmed V and J ends, which lost 6 bases and 2 bases, there was a span of 8 bases. Germline loops: CDR1 SNHLY, CDR2 FYNNEI. The CDR3 has 12 residues. The CDR3 DNA follows: TGTGCCAGCAGGGGCGAAACCTACGAGCAGTACTTC. This codes for CASRGETYEQYF.

Only a few counts were recorded for this clonotype. This sequence joins TRBV28 and TRBJ1-5; the D is unclear. CDR1 is MDHEN, CDR2 SYDVKM, per germline. V lost 3 bases and J lost 3, with 15 bases in between. The CDR3 covers 16 residues. CDR3 residues: CASSLGSRPNNQPQHF. The CDR3, as DNA: TGTGCCAGCAGTTTGGGGTCCAGGCCGAACAATCAGCCCCAGCATTTT.